This T cell receptor (beta chain) originates from a study of CD8+CD57+ T cells in acquired aplastic anemia. Note on this clonotype: Its specificity is not known.

Template material for TCR beta VDJ and CDR3 profiling consisted of genomic DNA. Each CDR3 protein is one row after TCRdb ran MiXCR on the reads. Among around 150,000 distinct CDR3 sequences listed, 47% were seen once. Findings and caveats of the study: For CD8+ Simpson's diversity, patients and controls showed no significant difference. Found in both controls and patients were approximately 30 CD8+ CDR3 sequences.

Selection for sequencing was limited to patients who had shown CD8+CD57+ cell expansion by flow cytometry. Every patient presented with severe acquired aplastic anemia. Looked up from germline, CDR1 is SQVTM and CDR2 is ANQGSEA. This CDR3 contains 15 residues. The ends lost 7 bases at V and 3 bases at J; junction bases unmatched: 10. The TCR comes from a human donor with aplastic anemia. The genes are TRBV29-1 and TRBJ2-1, with 9 bases matching TRBD1. Sequencing input: sorted CD4+, CD8+, or CD8+CD57+ T cells (not recorded which) from PBMCs. The CDR3 DNA reads as TGCAGCGCCCCGACAGGGGGAGGTATCTACAATGAGCAGTTCTTC. As protein: CSAPTGGGIYNEQFF.